These T cell receptor beta chains were read from a single sample in a study of blood T cell repertoires in COVID-19. Data came from immunoSEQ multiplex PCR; TCRdb stores just in-frame clones and leaves some out. The sample holds a few hundred thousand clones; about 88% are singletons and the top ten take roughly 6.6%. Sequencing was carried out using peripheral blood. These receptors all come from a woman aged 55-69 years with COVID-19, enrolled during active disease. Each CDR3 is given with its conserved first and last residue. Fields, in order: clone size, V gene, D gene, J gene, CDR3 protein, CDR3 DNA. A D gene is named only where the DNA matches it firmly. The size field is filled for only some rows; it gives once, few, many or a size class.

.	TRBV19	TRBD1	TRBJ1-1	CASSIFRDRGKAFF	TGTGCCAGTAGTATTTTCCGGGACAGGGGTAAAGCTTTCTTT
.	TRBV11-1	TRBD2	TRBJ2-7	CASSHLFGLAF	TGTGCCAGCAGCCATTTATTCGGACTAGCCTTC
.	TRBV9	TRBD2	TRBJ2-3	CASSPTAGGGTDTQYF	TGTGCCAGCAGCCCGACAGCGGGGGGAGGCACAGATACGCAGTATTTT
.	TRBV6-6	.	TRBJ2-1	CATLYNEQFF	TGTGCCACCTTATACAATGAGCAGTTCTTC
.	TRBV5-4	.	TRBJ1-6	CASSPRGASSYNSPLHF	TGTGCCAGCAGCCCCCGGGGAGCCAGCTCCTATAATTCACCCCTCCACTTT
.	TRBV5-6	.	TRBJ2-3	CASSRGILSTDTQYF	TGTGCCAGCAGCCGGGGGATTCTGAGCACAGATACGCAGTATTTT
.	TRBV11-2	TRBD1	TRBJ2-1	CASSSGTGYYNEQFF	TGTGCCAGCAGCTCCGGGACAGGGTACTACAATGAGCAGTTCTTC
.	TRBV5-5	.	TRBJ1-5	CASSPGLSGDQPQHF	TGTGCCAGCAGCCCGGGACTCTCCGGGGATCAGCCCCAGCATTTT
.	TRBV9	.	TRBJ1-2	CASSVAGGLGYGYTF	TGTGCCAGCAGCGTAGCGGGGGGACTCGGCTATGGCTACACCTTC
.	TRBV5-6	.	TRBJ2-7	CASSFGSYEQYF	TGTGCCAGCAGCTTCGGGTCCTACGAGCAGTACTTC
.	TRBV5-1	TRBD1	TRBJ1-2	CASSLLTGDGYTF	TGCGCCAGCAGCTTATTAACAGGGGATGGCTACACCTTC
.	TRBV7-2	TRBD1	TRBJ2-1	CASSSGQPTYNEQFF	TGTGCCAGCAGCTCGGGACAGCCTACCTACAATGAGCAGTTCTTC
.	TRBV19	.	TRBJ1-2	CASTLGRGVGGYTF	TGTGCCAGTACTCTAGGTCGGGGGGTTGGAGGCTACACCTTC
few	TRBV6-5	.	TRBJ2-1	CASRTAAYNEQFF	TGTGCCAGCAGAACAGCCGCCTACAATGAGCAGTTCTTC
once	TRBV30	TRBD1	TRBJ1-2	CAWGQGNNYGYTF	TGTGCCTGGGGACAGGGGAATAACTATGGCTACACCTTC
.	TRBV6-2/TRBV6-3	.	TRBJ2-7	CASSYSGGEQYF	TGTGCCAGCAGTTACTCCGGGGGCGAGCAGTACTTC
.	TRBV5-1	TRBD1	TRBJ2-1	CASRNPGTGNNEQFF	TGCGCCAGCAGAAATCCCGGGACAGGGAACAATGAGCAGTTCTTC
.	TRBV4-3	TRBD1	TRBJ2-7	CASSPGQAAYEQYF	TGCGCCAGCAGCCCCGGACAGGCAGCCTACGAGCAGTACTTC
.	TRBV4-2	.	TRBJ1-5	CASSQDQVFSSNQPQHF	TGTGCCAGCAGCCAAGATCAGGTGTTTTCTAGCAATCAGCCCCAGCATTTT
.	TRBV6-6	TRBD1	TRBJ1-2	CASSYEGQGGGYTF	TGTGCCAGCAGTTACGAGGGACAGGGAGGTGGCTACACCTTC
.	TRBV9	.	TRBJ1-2	CASSGSPLGGTEGYTF	TGTGCCAGCAGCGGGAGCCCCTTGGGGGGAACTGAAGGCTACACCTTC
.	TRBV11-2	.	TRBJ1-3	CASSSHLMRGNTIYF	TGTGCCAGCAGCTCTCACCTTATGAGGGGAAACACCATATATTTT
.	TRBV3-1/TRBV3-2	.	TRBJ2-2	CASNLRGSDTGELFF	TGTGCCAGCAACCTAAGGGGTTCAGATACCGGGGAGCTGTTTTTT
few	TRBV5-1	TRBD1	TRBJ1-3	CASSVQGTGNTIYF	TGCGCCAGCAGCGTACAGGGGACTGGAAACACCATATATTTT
.	TRBV7-2	.	TRBJ2-2	CASSETGSTGELFF	TGTGCCAGCAGCGAAACCGGGAGCACCGGGGAGCTGTTTTTT